The present T cell receptor beta chain was sequenced within a study of radiation and T cells in renal cell carcinoma. Study information: Nephrectomy followed 15 Gy stereotactic body radiation by 4 weeks.

Described time point: baseline pretreatment blood. The sample's treatment: 15 Gy SBRT to primary tumor, nephrectomy 4 weeks later. TCRdb's copy holds only in-frame clones and misses some; the assay was immunoSEQ multiplex PCR. This sample has about 150,000 clones, with about 88% found just once. The length of the CDR3 is 13 residues. The sequencing here drew on blood, taken from a patient whose treatment included radiotherapy and nephrectomy. The clonotype originates from a woman between 50 and 59 years old with renal cell carcinoma. This sequence joins TRBV12-2 and TRBJ1-6; no check of the table's D call, TRBD1, against the DNA was made. TRBV12-2 is noted as a pseudogene. The CDR3 DNA sequence: TGTGCAAGTCGCGAGGACACCTATTCACCCCTCCACTTT. Translating gives CASREDTYSPLHF.